One and the same sample provided the 11 T cell receptor beta chains below, sequenced in a study of PD-L1 blockade in urothelial cancer. TCRdb's table, derived via immunoSEQ multiplex PCR, lists solely in-frame clones and lacks some. The sample has tens of thousands of clones, more than 75% seen once. Material: PBMCs, obtained around atezolizumab (anti-PD-L1) treatment. These receptors all stem from a man aged 65 to 85 with urothelial cancer.

The chain couples TRBV7-2 to TRBJ2-7; 10 nucleotides align to TRBD1. J lost 3 bases, V lost 6 bases, and 8 bases had no gene match. The germline gives CDR1 SGHTA, CDR2 FQGNSA. There are 15 residues in the CDR3. The CDR3 region is CASRSSGTGVYEQYF. The CDR3 DNA follows: TGTGCCAGCAGATCCTCCGGGACAGGGGTCTACGAGCAGTACTTC.

CDR3 coding DNA: TGTGCCAGCAGCCCCGGGACTAGCGTCACCGGGGAGCTGTTTTTT. Amino acids: CASSPGTSVTGELFF. This sequence joins TRBV14 and TRBJ2-2, with 10 positions matching TRBD2. The CDR3 loop spans 15 amino acids. The germline gives CDR1 SGHDN, CDR2 FVKESK. Trimming removed 4 bases from V and 4 bases from J; junction bases left unmatched: 3.

J is TRBJ2-3 and V is TRBV10-3; 8 bases are a match to TRBD2. J lost 4 bases, V lost 8 bases, and 8 bases had no gene match. Per germline, CDR1 ENHRY and CDR2 SYGVKD. This CDR3 contains 14 residues. CDR3 amino acids: CAIAISGSSDTQYF. The DNA for the CDR3 is TGTGCCATCGCCATCAGCGGGAGTTCAGATACGCAGTATTTT.

The chain joins TRBV27 to TRBJ2-7, with D possibly being TRBD1 (7 bases). Trimming took off 2 bases at V and 6 bases at J, with 11 bases between the two ends. Germline loops: CDR1 MNHEY, CDR2 SMNVEV (reference sequence). The CDR3 is made up of 13 amino acids. The CDR3, as DNA: TGTGCCAGCAGTTTAGGGCAGGGGGGCGAGCAGTACTTC. Translation gives CASSLGQGGEQYF.

J is TRBJ1-2 and V is TRBV19; the match to TRBD1 covers 7 bases. Unmatched junction bases numbered 4, after V lost 6 bases and J lost 0 bases. The CDR3 is 14 amino acids. Germline V gene sequence: CDR1 LNHDA, CDR2 SQIVND (reference sequence). The CDR3 DNA reads as TGTGCCAGTAGCAAGGGACAGTCTAACTATGGCTACACCTTC. Protein sequence: CASSKGQSNYGYTF. Supplemented by reference TRBV19 and TRBJ1-2, the full variable domain reads DGGITQSPKYLFRKEGQNVTLSCEQNLNHDAMYWYRQDPGQGLRLIYYSQIVNDFQKGDIAEGYSVSREKKESFPLTVTSAQKNPTAFYLCASSKGQSNYGYTFGSGTRLTVV.

The chain links TRBV27 to TRBJ2-1; tentative D call: TRBD2 (6 bases). The CDR3 spans 14 residues. The germline V gene has CDR1 MNHEY and CDR2 SMNVEV (reference sequence). Trimming cost V 5 bases and J 6 bases, with 14 bases left between them. The CDR3 sequence is CASSTGGPANEQFF. CDR3 DNA: TGTGCCAGCAGTACCGGGGGACCGGCCAATGAGCAGTTCTTC.

The chain combines TRBV7-2 with TRBJ1-1, with 9 bases fitting TRBD1. Unmatched junction bases numbered 7, after V lost 6 bases and J lost 2 bases. CDR1 is SGHTA and CDR2 is FQGNSA in the germline V gene. The CDR3 is 15 residues long. The chain's CDR3 is CASSLQGAVNTEAFF. The CDR3 bases are TGTGCCAGCAGTTTACAGGGGGCTGTAAACACTGAAGCTTTCTTT.

The chain recombines TRBV9 with TRBJ2-3, with TRBD2 as a possible D gene (6 bases). This CDR3 is 16 amino acids long. Germline assignment: CDR1 SGDLS and CDR2 YYNGEE. The germline V and J ends were trimmed by 0 bases and 2 bases, with 13 bases remaining between them. CDR3 DNA: TGTGCCAGCAGCGTAGCTCAAGGAGGGGCCACAGATACGCAGTATTTT. Its translation: CASSVAQGGATDTQYF.

The chain uses TRBV5-6 and TRBJ2-7, with D maybe TRBD2 (5 bases). The germline V and J ends were trimmed by 0 bases and 3 bases, with 10 bases remaining between them. Germline lookup yields CDR1 SGHDT and CDR2 YYEEEE. The CDR3 runs to 14 residues. CDR3 nucleotides: TGTGCCAGCAGCTTGGAGGACGGGATCTACGAGCAGTACTTC. Its protein product is CASSLEDGIYEQYF.

The chain employs TRBV6-6 and TRBJ2-1; TRBD2 matches 12 bases. With 6 bases clipped from V and 3 bases from J, the junction kept 3 bases outside the gene matches. The CDR3 is made up of 15 amino acids. Germline V gene sequence: CDR1 MNHNY, CDR2 SVGAGI (reference sequence). CDR3 sequence (DNA): TGTGCCAGCAGCCAGACTAGCGGGAGCTACAATGAGCAGTTCTTC. Its translation: CASSQTSGSYNEQFF.

This sequence joins TRBV6-5 and TRBJ1-2, with 11 bases identical to TRBD1. The CDR3 runs 14 residues. V lost 5 bases and J lost 7; bases outside the gene matches: 6. The germline CDR1 and CDR2 sequences are MNHEY and SVGAGI. The DNA of the CDR3 is TGTGCCAGCAGTCGGGACAGGGGGTCGGGTGGCTACACCTTC. Translated: CASSRDRGSGGYTF.